The T cell receptor beta chain described here comes from a study of cytomegalovirus exposure and HLA in healthy donors. Study observations and caveats: Segments of the TCR beta V type were, in most cases, productive about 90% or about 30% of the time in an earlier analysis.

The germline V gene encodes CDR1 SNHLY and CDR2 FYNNEI. This CDR3 comprises 16 residues. After removal of 6 bases from V and 6 bases from J, the junction contained 12 bases not matched to a gene. PCR employed 60 Vbeta and 13 Jbeta primers. Method: immunoSEQ multiplex PCR; TCRdb's copy keeps in-frame clones and lacks some. The sample consists of 200,000 to 250,000 clones, 70% to 85% of them appearing once. A word on this clone: Its antigen remains unidentified.

The sequence was obtained from a woman aged 55-70 years in good health and CMV-seropositive. What was sequenced was PBMCs. The chain is built from TRBV2 and TRBJ1-4, with 8 bases fitting TRBD1. The CDR3 coding sequence is TGTGCCAGCAGATGGCCCGGGACAGGTCGAGATGAAAAACTGTTTTTT. As protein: CASRWPGTGRDEKLFF.